This T cell receptor beta chain derives from a study of PD-1 blockade in classical Hodgkin lymphoma. The overall study: The nivolumab dose that patients received was 3 mg/kg, given intravenously every 2 weeks.

Comments on this clone: Its antigen remains unidentified.

Study-level points and caveats: When set against healthy donors, newly diagnosed patients were reported to show lower baseline TCR diversity. Complete responders possessed baseline diversity comparable to newly diagnosed patients.

V gave up 3 bases and J gave up 2 bases; unmatched junction bases: 8. The germline CDR1 and CDR2 sequences are MDHEN and SYDVKM. There are 16 residues in the CDR3. Every patient relapsed after autologous stem cell transplantation, and brentuximab vedotin exposure varied. Patients' outcomes at their best amounted to complete response, partial response or progressive disease. Assay used: immunoSEQ multiplex PCR; TCRdb lists only in-frame clones, some missing. The sample holds tens of thousands of clones, roughly 90% seen once. This clonotype was obtained from a human donor with classical Hodgkin lymphoma. The V call is TRBV28, the J call TRBJ2-5, with TRBD1 identical over 8 bases. The sequencing used peripheral blood mononuclear cells (PBMCs), collected at baseline. Here the CDR3 reads CASSFRAGGGQETQYF. The CDR3 region has the DNA TGTGCCAGCAGTTTTCGGGCAGGGGGCGGGCAAGAGACCCAGTACTTC.